The entry below gives a single TCR beta chain sequence along with its context. Its antigen is not yet known. Base qualities were left out, and no much larger clone turns up one base away. This sample stems from a study of radiotherapy plus CTLA-4 blockade in lung cancer (dated by TCRdb to 2016 to 2018). Turning to the overall study: Among enrolled patients, under 20% had an objective response and approximately 30% reached disease control.

The CDR3 contains 13 residues, cysteine and phenylalanine counted. The DNA shown is the 39-base CDR3, in frame from base 1. CDR1 and CDR2 (SQVTM, ANQGSEA) derive from the germline V gene. Clipping removes 4 bases from V and 0 bases from J, with 3 as the unmatched junction base count. Receptor libraries were prepared by the immunoSEQ multiplex PCR assay. TCRdb obtained this table from immuneACCESS and retained in-frame rearrangements with V and J assigned. These tables miss some clones; where compared with another copy, unresolved V genes account for less than half of the shortfall, and the remainder is unexplained. The sample table holds some 73,000 clones, of which 84% were seen once. The ten largest clones add up to approximately 0.8% of the sample. In this study, focal radiation therapy paired with CTLA-4 blockade (ipilimumab) was tested in patients who had chemo-refractory metastatic non-small-cell lung cancer.

The full study reports these points: TCR clones derived from tumors expanded in peripheral blood after treatment with radiotherapy and ipilimumab. Increased serum interferon-beta after radiation, together with early dynamic changes in blood T cell clones, were reported to be the strongest predictors of response.

This TCR derives from a human donor with non-small cell lung cancer who had stable disease on radiotherapy plus ipilimumab. The sample in question was peripheral blood, obtained from a patient treated with radiotherapy plus ipilimumab. The sequence is built from TRBV29-1 and TRBJ2-7, with 7 junctional bases fitting TRBD1. For the CDR3, the sequence is CSVAGQASYEQYF. Read as DNA, the sequence is TGCAGCGTTGCCGGACAGGCCTCCTACGAGCAGTACTTC.